The source of this T cell receptor (beta chain) is a study of CXCR3-negative and CXCR3-positive naive CD8 T cells. Study-level results: The level of CXCR3 expression partially decreased after cryopreservation; the majority of assays used fresh PBMCs. Much lower diversity was found in memory CD8+ cells, while both naive subsets had comparably high diversity. TRB CDR3s of CXCR3-positive naive cells were more hydrophobic than those of CXCR3-negative naive cells.

Triplicate 300,000-cell sorts were made of each CD8+ T cell subset. This CDR3 contains 17 residues. As concerns this clonotype: Its antigen is unidentified.

The TRB libraries of cDNA were built by UMI-labeled 5' RACE. TCRdb re-called the 5' RACE reads, yielding one record per CDR3 amino acid sequence without DNA. Across 45,000 to 60,000 distinct CDR3 sequences, the top ten clones capture 0.35% to 0.5% of the sample. The material sequenced was naive CXCR3- CD8+ T cells from blood. The subset denotes: CD45RO-CCR7+CD27+CD95- naive CD8+ T cells lacking CXCR3 (TNR3-). The rearrangement links TRBV1 to TRBJ1-5. TRBV1 is noted as a pseudogene. This sequence originates from a human donor in good health. Some clones in this sample may be carry-over from other donors' samples. CDR3 sequence: CTSSPERRGYSNQPQHF.